The 10 T cell receptor beta chains reported below all come from one sample, sequenced in a study of regulatory T cells in long-lasting Graves disease. This sample's time point: newly diagnosed GD, antithyroid drugs for less than 3 months. PBMC RNA was the source of the TCR library. Construction of the TCR beta libraries employed iRepertoire HTBI primers in conjunction with Arm-PCR of CDR3 regions. Each CDR3 protein is one row after TCRdb ran MiXCR on the multiplex PCR reads. The sample shows over 500,000 distinct CDR3 sequences, roughly 16% of them seen only once. The sample was also reused in another study, on T cells in Graves' hyperthyroidism and ophthalmopathy.

This sample comprised peripheral blood mononuclear cells (PBMCs), obtained at new diagnosis, from a patient treated with antithyroid drugs. Receptors were obtained from a woman younger than 45 with Graves disease.

There are many counts of this clonotype. The genes are TRBV5-5 and TRBJ1-2, with 12 bases identical to TRBD1. V lost 3 bases and J lost 4; bases outside the gene matches: 1. Germline loops: CDR1 SGHKS, CDR2 YYEKEE (reference sequence). CDR3 size: 14 residues. CDR3 coding DNA: TGTGCCAGCAGCTGGGGACAGGGGGCCTATGGCTACACCTTC. It yields the protein CASSWGQGAYGYTF.

This clonotype has ten or more counts. The chain couples TRBV28 to TRBJ1-1, with a weak D call TRBD1 (6 bases). This CDR3 comprises 14 residues. Germline values: CDR1 MDHEN, CDR2 SYDVKM. The V gene lost 5 bases and the J gene lost 2 bases, with 12 bases spanning the gap. The CDR3 coding sequence is TGTGCCAGCAGTAGTGACAGGACAAACACTGAAGCTTTCTTT. This sequence encodes CASSSDRTNTEAFF.

This clonotype has more than one count but fewer than ten. This rearrangement joins TRBV27 to TRBJ1-5; D is uncertain. CDR3 length: 15 amino acids. V lost 8 bases, J lost 2 bases, and 16 bases lay in between. Germline V CDR1 and CDR2: MNHEY, SMNVEV (reference sequence). This CDR3 is CASGVVRKGNQPQHF. Here the CDR3 DNA reads TGTGCCAGCGGTGTCGTCAGGAAGGGCAATCAGCCCCAGCATTTT.

This clonotype was counted ten times or more. The J gene is TRBJ2-1, the V gene TRBV2; 7 bases map to TRBD2. The germline CDR1 and CDR2 sequences are SNHLY and FYNNEI. The length of the CDR3 is 15 residues. V lost 2 bases, J lost 3 bases, and 4 bases stayed unmatched. The CDR3 is CASSESSGFYNEQFF. DNA of the CDR3: TGTGCCAGCAGTGAATCTAGCGGATTCTACAATGAGCAGTTCTTC.

This clonotype has at least ten counts. This rearrangement joins TRBV6-1 to TRBJ1-4; D not certain. This CDR3 contains 17 residues. V dropped 8 bases and J dropped 4 bases, with 23 bases sitting between them. Per germline, CDR1 MNHNS and CDR2 SASEGT. This CDR3 is CASPPPVGGTNNEKLFF. For the CDR3, the DNA is TGTGCCAGCCCCCCGCCCGTGGGAGGTACCAATAATGAAAAACTGTTTTTT.

The genes are TRBV12-3 or TRBV12-4 and TRBJ1-1; 11 nucleotides line up with TRBD1. This CDR3 comprises 15 residues. After removal of 7 bases from V and 3 bases from J, the junction contained 7 bases not matched to a gene. CDR3 region: CASIDLGQGDTEAFF. The CDR3 DNA reads TGTGCCAGCATCGATTTGGGACAGGGGGACACTGAAGCTTTCTTT.

This clonotype was counted ten times or more. This chain links TRBV2 with TRBJ1-5; D call uncertain. Germline V gene data show CDR1 as SNHLY and CDR2 as FYNNEI. The CDR3 runs 13 residues. Trimming left V 4 bases short and J 6 bases short, with 10 bases between. The CDR3 here is CASSALPGQPQHF. In nucleotides, the CDR3 is TGTGCCAGCAGTGCCCTACCGGGTCAGCCCCAGCATTTT.

This clonotype was counted between two and nine times. The chain employs TRBV10-1 and TRBJ1-6; D is ambiguous. Per germline, CDR1 WNHNN and CDR2 SYGVQD (reference sequence). The V and J ends lost 7 bases and 8 bases respectively, with 15 bases between them. CDR3 length equals 14 residues. This chain's CDR3 is CASTPRTVDSPLHF. The CDR3 DNA follows: TGCGCCAGCACCCCCCGGACCGTTGATTCACCCCTCCACTTT.

As concerns this clonotype: A much larger clone differs by one base, so this may be a read error. The chain links TRBV6-1 to TRBJ1-5; no definite D call. The CDR3 contains 15 residues. The germline V and J ends were trimmed by 3 bases and 5 bases, with 14 bases remaining between them. From germline, CDR1 is MNHNS and CDR2 SASEGT. This CDR3 is CASSESERYDQPQHF. DNA for the CDR3: TGTGCCAGCAGTGAGTCCGAACGTTATGATCAGCCCCAGCATTTT.

This clonotype has ten or more counts. This rearrangement joins TRBV28 to TRBJ2-5; no reliable D call. V was cut by 1 base and J by 8 bases, with 17 bases left in between. The CDR3 runs to 15 residues. Germline-derived CDR1 and CDR2 are MDHEN and SYDVKM. In DNA form, the CDR3 reads TGTGCCAGCAGTTTATTCTCCGGTCAACGTGCCACCCAGTACTTC. Translation gives CASSLFSGQRATQYF.